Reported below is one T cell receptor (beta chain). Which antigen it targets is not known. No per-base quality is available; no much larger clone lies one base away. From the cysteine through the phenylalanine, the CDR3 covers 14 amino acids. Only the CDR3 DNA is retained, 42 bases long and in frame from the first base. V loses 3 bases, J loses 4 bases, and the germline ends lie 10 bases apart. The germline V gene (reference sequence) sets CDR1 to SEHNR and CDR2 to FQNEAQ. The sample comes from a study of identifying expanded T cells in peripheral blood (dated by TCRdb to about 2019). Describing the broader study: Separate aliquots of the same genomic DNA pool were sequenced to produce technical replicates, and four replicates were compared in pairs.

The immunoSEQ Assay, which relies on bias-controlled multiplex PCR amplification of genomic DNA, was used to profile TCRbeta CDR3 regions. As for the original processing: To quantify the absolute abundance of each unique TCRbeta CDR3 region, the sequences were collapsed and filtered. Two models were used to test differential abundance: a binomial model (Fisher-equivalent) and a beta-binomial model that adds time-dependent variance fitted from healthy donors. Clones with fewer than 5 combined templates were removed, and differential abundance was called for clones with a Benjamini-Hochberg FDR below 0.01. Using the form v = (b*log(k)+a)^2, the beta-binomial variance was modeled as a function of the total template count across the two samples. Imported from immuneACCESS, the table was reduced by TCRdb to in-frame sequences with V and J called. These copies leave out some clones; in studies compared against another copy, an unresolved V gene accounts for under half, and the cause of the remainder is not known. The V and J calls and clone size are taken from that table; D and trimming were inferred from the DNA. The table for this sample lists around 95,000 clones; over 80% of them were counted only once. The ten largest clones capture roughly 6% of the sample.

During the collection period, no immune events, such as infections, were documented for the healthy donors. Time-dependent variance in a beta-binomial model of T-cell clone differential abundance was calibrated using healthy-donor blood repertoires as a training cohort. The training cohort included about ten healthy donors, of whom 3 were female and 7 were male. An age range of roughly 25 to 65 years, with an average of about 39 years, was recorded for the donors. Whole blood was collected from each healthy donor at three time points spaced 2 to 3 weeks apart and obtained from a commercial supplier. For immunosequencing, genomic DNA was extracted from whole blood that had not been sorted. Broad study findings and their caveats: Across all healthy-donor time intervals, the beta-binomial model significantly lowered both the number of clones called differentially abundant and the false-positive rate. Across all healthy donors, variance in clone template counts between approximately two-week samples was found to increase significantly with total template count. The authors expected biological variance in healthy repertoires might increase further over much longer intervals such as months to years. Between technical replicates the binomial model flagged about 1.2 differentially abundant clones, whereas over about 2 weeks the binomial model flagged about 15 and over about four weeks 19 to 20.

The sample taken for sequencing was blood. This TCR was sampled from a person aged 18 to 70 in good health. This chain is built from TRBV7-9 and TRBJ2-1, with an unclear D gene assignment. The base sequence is TGTGCCAGCAGCTTTCTGGCTGGTTACAATGAGCAGTTCTTC. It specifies CASSFLAGYNEQFF. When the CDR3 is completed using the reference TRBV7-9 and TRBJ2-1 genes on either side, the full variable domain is DTGVSQNPRHKITKRGQNVTFRCDPISEHNRLYWYRQTLGQGPEFLTYFQNEAQLEKSRLLSDRFSAERPKGSFSTLEIQRTEQGDSAMYLCASSFLAGYNEQFFGPGTRLTVL.